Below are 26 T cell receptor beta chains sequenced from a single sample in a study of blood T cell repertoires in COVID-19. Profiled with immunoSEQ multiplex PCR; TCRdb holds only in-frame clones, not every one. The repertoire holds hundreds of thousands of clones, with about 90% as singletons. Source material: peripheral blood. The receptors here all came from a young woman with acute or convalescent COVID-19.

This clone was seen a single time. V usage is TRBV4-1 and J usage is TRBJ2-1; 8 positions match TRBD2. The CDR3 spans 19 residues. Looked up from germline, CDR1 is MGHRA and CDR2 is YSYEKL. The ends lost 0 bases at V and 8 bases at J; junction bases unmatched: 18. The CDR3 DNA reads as TGCGCCAGCAGCCAAGAAACTTTGGGCCGGGGGGGGTTTAGCGATGAGCAGTTCTTC. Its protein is CASSQETLGRGGFSDEQFF.

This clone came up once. CDR3 in DNA: TGCAGCGTTGAAGACGGGGGACAGGGGAAAGGTTACGAGCAGTACTTC. Translating gives CSVEDGGQGKGYEQYF. The chain couples TRBV29-1 to TRBJ2-7; 10 bases agree with TRBD1. This CDR3 comprises 16 residues. Per the germline V gene, CDR1 is SQVTM and CDR2 is ANQGSEA. The J segment lost 4 bases and the V segment lost 0 bases, leaving 9 bases of the junction unmatched.

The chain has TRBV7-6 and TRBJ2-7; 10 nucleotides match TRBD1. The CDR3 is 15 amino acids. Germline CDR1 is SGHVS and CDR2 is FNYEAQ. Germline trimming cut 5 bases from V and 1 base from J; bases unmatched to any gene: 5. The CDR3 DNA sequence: TGTGCCAGCAGCAAACCGGGACAGGGGTCCTACGAGCAGTACTTC. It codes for CASSKPGQGSYEQYF. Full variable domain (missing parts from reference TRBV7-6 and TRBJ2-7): GAGVSQSPRYKVTKRGQDVALRCDPISGHVSLYWYRQALGQGPEFLTYFNYEAQQDKSGLPNDRFSAERPEGSISTLTIQRTEQRDSAMYRCASSKPGQGSYEQYFGPGTRLTVT.

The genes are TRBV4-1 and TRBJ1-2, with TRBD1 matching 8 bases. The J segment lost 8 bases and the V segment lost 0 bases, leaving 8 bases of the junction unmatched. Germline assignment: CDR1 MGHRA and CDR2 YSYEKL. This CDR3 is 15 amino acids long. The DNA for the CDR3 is TGCGCCAGCAGCCAAGAGTCCGCAGGGGGCGAGGGCTACACCTTC. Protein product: CASSQESAGGEGYTF.

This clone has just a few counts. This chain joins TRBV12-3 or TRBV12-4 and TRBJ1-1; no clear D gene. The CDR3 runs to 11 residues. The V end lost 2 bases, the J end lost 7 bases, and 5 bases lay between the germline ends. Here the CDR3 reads CASSLQDEAFF. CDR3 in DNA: TGTGCCAGCAGTTTACAGGATGAAGCTTTCTTT.

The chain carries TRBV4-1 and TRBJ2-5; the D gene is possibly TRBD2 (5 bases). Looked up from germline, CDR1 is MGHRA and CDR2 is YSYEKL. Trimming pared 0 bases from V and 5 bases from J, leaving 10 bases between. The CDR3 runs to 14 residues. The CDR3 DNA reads TGCGCCAGCAGCCAAGAGAGGACGGGGGAGACCCAGTACTTC. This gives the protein CASSQERTGETQYF.

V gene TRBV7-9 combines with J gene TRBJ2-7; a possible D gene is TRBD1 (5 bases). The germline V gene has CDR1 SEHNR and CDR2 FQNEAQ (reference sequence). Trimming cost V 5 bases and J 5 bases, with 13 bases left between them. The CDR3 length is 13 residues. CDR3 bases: TGTGCCAGCAGCCGAAGACAGATGAACGAGCAGTACTTC. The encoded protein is CASSRRQMNEQYF. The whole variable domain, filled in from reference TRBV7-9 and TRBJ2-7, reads DTGVSQNPRHKITKRGQNVTFRCDPISEHNRLYWYRQTLGQGPEFLTYFQNEAQLEKSRLLSDRFSAERPKGSFSTLEIQRTEQGDSAMYLCASSRRQMNEQYFGPGTRLTVT.

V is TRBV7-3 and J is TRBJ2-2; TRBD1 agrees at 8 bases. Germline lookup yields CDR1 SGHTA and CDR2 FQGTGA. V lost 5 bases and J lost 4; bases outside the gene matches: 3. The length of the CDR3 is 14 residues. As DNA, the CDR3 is TGTGCCAGCAGCACACAGGGGGGCACCGGGGAGCTGTTTTTT. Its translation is CASSTQGGTGELFF.

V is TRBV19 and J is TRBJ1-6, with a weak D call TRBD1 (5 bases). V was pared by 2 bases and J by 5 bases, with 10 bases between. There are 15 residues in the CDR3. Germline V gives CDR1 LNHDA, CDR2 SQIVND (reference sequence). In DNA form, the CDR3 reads TGTGCCAGTAGTATAATTGCAGGGAATAATTCACCCCTCCACTTT. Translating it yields CASSIIAGNNSPLHF.

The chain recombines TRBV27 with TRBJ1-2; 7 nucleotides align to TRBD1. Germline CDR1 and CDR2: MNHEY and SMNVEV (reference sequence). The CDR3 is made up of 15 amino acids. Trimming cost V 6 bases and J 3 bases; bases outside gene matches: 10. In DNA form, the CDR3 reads TGTGCCAGCAGCCCGGGACAGCTAGGAGACTATGGCTACACCTTC. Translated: CASSPGQLGDYGYTF.

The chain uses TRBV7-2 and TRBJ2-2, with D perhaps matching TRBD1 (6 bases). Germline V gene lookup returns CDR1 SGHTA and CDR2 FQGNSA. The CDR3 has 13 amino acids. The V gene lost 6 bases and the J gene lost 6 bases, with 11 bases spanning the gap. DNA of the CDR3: TGTGCCAGCAGGCGAACAGGGCCCGGGGAGCTGTTTTTT. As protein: CASRRTGPGELFF.

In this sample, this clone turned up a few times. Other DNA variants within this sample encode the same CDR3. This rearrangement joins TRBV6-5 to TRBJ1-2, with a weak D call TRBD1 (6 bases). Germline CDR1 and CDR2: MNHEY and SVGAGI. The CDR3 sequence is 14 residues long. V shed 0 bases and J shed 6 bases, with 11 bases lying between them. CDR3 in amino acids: CASSYSTAGDGYTF. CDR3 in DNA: TGTGCCAGCAGTTACTCTACAGCAGGGGATGGCTACACCTTC.

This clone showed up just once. The CDR3 nucleotides are TGTGCCAGCAGTGATGGGCCCATCAGGGCCAATTCACCCCTCCACTTT. Residues: CASSDGPIRANSPLHF. This chain uses TRBV6-1 with TRBJ1-6; perhaps TRBD1 as D (5 bases). From germline, CDR1 is MNHNS and CDR2 SASEGT. This CDR3 contains 16 residues. V lost 3 bases, J lost 7 bases, and 16 bases lay in between.

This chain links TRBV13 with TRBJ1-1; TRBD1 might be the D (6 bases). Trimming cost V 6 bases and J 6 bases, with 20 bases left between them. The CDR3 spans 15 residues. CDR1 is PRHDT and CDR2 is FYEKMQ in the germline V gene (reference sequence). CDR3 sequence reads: CASSFRDTGPPEAFF. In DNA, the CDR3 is TGTGCCAGCAGTTTCCGGGACACTGGGCCCCCTGAAGCTTTCTTT. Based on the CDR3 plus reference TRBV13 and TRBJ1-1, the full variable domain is AAGVIQSPRHLIKEKRETATLKCYPIPRHDTVYWYQQGPGQDPQFLISFYEKMQSDKGSIPDRFSAQQFSDYHSELNMSSLELGDSALYFCASSFRDTGPPEAFFGQGTRLTVV.

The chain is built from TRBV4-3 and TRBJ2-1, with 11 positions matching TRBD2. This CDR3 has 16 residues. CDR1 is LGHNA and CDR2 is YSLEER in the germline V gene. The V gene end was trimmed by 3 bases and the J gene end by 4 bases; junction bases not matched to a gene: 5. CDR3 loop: CASSQSIAGGYNEQFF. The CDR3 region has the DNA TGCGCCAGCAGCCAGTCGATAGCGGGGGGGTACAATGAGCAGTTCTTC.

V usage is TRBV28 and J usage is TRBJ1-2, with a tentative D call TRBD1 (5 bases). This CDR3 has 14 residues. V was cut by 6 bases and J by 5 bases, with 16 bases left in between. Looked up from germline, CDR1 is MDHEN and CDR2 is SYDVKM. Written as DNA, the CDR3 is TGTGCCAGCAGCTCTGGGGACTTCACGTATGGCTACACCTTC. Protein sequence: CASSSGDFTYGYTF.

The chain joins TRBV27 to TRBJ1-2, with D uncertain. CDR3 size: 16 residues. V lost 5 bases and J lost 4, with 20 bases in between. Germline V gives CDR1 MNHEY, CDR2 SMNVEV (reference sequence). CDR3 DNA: TGTGCCAGCAGTCCTAGACCCCAGCTCTTGATCTATGGCTACACCTTC. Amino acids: CASSPRPQLLIYGYTF.

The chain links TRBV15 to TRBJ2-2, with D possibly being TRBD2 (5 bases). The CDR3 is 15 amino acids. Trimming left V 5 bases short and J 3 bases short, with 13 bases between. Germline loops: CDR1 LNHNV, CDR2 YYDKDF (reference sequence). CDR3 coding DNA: TGTGCCACCAGCCCCTCCCGGACTTACACCGGGGAGCTGTTTTTT. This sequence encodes CATSPSRTYTGELFF.

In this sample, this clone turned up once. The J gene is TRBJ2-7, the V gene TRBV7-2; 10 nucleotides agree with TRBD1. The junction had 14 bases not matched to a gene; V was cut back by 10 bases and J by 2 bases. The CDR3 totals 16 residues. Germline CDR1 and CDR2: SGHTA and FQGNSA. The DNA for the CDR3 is TGTGCCACCCGACGGGACAGGGGATTGGGCACCTACGAGCAGTACTTC. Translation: CATRRDRGLGTYEQYF.

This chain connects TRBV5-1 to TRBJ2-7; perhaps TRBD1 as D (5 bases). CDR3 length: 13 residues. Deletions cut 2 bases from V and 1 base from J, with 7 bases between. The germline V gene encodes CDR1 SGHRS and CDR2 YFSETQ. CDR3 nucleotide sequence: TGCGCCAGCAGCTTAGGGGTGTCCTACGAGCAGTACTTC. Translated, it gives CASSLGVSYEQYF.

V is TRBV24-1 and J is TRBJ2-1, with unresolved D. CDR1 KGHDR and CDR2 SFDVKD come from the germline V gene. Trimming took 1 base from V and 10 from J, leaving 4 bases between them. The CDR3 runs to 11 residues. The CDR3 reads CATSDFREQFF. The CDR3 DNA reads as TGTGCCACCAGTGATTTTCGGGAGCAGTTCTTC.

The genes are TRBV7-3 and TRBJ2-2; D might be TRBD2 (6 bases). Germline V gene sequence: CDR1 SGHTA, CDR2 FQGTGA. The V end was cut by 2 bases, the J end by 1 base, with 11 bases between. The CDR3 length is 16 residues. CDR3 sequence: CASSLEGRLNTGELFF. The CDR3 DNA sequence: TGTGCCAGCAGCTTAGAAGGGAGGCTGAACACCGGGGAGCTGTTTTTT.

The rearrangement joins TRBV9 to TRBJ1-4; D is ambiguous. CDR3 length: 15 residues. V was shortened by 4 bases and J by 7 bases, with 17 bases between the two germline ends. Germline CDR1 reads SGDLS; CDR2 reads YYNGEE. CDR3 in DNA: TGTGCCAGCAGCCCCTTCCCCGAGGAGGCTGAAAAACTGTTTTTT. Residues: CASSPFPEEAEKLFF.

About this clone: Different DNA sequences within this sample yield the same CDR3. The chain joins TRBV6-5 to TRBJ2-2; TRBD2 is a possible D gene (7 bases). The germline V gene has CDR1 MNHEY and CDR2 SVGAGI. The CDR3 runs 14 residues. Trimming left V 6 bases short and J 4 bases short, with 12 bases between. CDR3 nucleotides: TGTGCCAGCAGAAGGGAGGGGGTCACCGGGGAGCTGTTTTTT. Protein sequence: CASRREGVTGELFF.

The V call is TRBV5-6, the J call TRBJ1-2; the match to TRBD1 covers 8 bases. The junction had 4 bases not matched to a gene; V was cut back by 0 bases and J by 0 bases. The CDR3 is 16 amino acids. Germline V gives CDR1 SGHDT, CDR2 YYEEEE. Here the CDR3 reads CASSLGTGQANYGYTF. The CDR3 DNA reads TGTGCCAGCAGCTTGGGGACAGGGCAAGCTAACTATGGCTACACCTTC. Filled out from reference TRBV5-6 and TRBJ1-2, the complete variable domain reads DAGVTQSPTHLIKTRGQQVTLRCSPKSGHDTVSWYQQALGQGPQFIFQYYEEEERQRGNFPDRFSGHQFPNYSSELNVNALLLGDSALYLCASSLGTGQANYGYTFGSGTRLTVV.

This CDR3 is CASSSGLLNTEAFF. CDR3 nucleotide sequence: TGTGCCAGCAGCTCGGGACTATTGAACACTGAAGCTTTCTTT. The V call is TRBV7-8, the J call TRBJ1-1; D perhaps matches TRBD1 (5 bases). The CDR3 covers 14 residues. V was cut by 4 bases and J by 0 bases, with 9 bases left in between. From germline, CDR1 is SGHVS and CDR2 FQNEAQ.